The rows below give T cell receptor beta chains drawn from one sample of a study of blood T cell repertoires in COVID-19. The assay was immunoSEQ multiplex PCR, and TCRdb's table has in-frame clones only and misses some. The sample contains around 330,000 clones, approximately 90% of which appear only once. Material for sequencing was peripheral blood. Every receptor here comes from a woman between 25 and 40 years old with COVID-19, enrolled during active disease. Both conserved end residues are trimmed from each CDR3. Each record gives: clone size, V gene, D gene, J gene, CDR3 protein. The D gene is left open where the match is weak. Clone size appears in some rows only: once, few, many, or a class for an expanded clone.

abundance: -; v_gene: TRBV11-2; d_gene: -; j_gene: TRBJ1-6; CDR3aa: ASSFPGIGSPLH
abundance: -; v_gene: TRBV2; d_gene: -; j_gene: TRBJ1-1; CDR3aa: ASKTARNTEAF
abundance: -; v_gene: TRBV7-9; d_gene: -; j_gene: TRBJ2-5; CDR3aa: ASSFTQTVETQY
abundance: few; v_gene: TRBV11-3; d_gene: -; j_gene: TRBJ1-1; CDR3aa: ASSLEAGLNTEAF
abundance: -; v_gene: TRBV24-1; d_gene: -; j_gene: TRBJ2-3; CDR3aa: ATSVRGRTDTQY
abundance: -; v_gene: TRBV19; d_gene: TRBD1; j_gene: TRBJ2-3; CDR3aa: ASSSTGAKDTQY
abundance: -; v_gene: TRBV3-1/TRBV3-2; d_gene: TRBD1; j_gene: TRBJ1-5; CDR3aa: ASSHSGTGGEWGSNQPQH
abundance: once; v_gene: TRBV5-1; d_gene: -; j_gene: TRBJ2-1; CDR3aa: ASSLGGFLAGEQF
abundance: -; v_gene: TRBV6-6; d_gene: -; j_gene: TRBJ1-3; CDR3aa: ASSFSSGNTIY
abundance: -; v_gene: TRBV19; d_gene: -; j_gene: TRBJ1-1; CDR3aa: ASSAPHRGTEAF
abundance: once; v_gene: TRBV19; d_gene: -; j_gene: TRBJ1-5; CDR3aa: ASSYGVNQPQH
abundance: -; v_gene: TRBV11-2; d_gene: TRBD1; j_gene: TRBJ1-3; CDR3aa: ASSRGQAISGNTIY
abundance: few; v_gene: TRBV7-6; d_gene: -; j_gene: TRBJ2-7; CDR3aa: ASSLDSGFTYEQY
abundance: -; v_gene: TRBV24-1; d_gene: -; j_gene: TRBJ2-2; CDR3aa: ATSDLQGGEFGGELF
abundance: -; v_gene: TRBV30; d_gene: -; j_gene: TRBJ1-2; CDR3aa: AWSLTATNYGYT
abundance: few; v_gene: TRBV19; d_gene: -; j_gene: TRBJ1-1; CDR3aa: ASSFGQNTEAF
abundance: -; v_gene: TRBV10-1; d_gene: -; j_gene: TRBJ1-2; CDR3aa: ASKGRGRYGYT
abundance: -; v_gene: TRBV7-8; d_gene: TRBD2; j_gene: TRBJ2-7; CDR3aa: ASSLMGGGADEQY
abundance: -; v_gene: TRBV21-1; d_gene: -; j_gene: TRBJ1-6; CDR3aa: ASSKVRGTGGSSPLH
abundance: -; v_gene: TRBV9; d_gene: TRBD1; j_gene: TRBJ1-3; CDR3aa: ASSVGGTASGNTIY
abundance: -; v_gene: TRBV4-2; d_gene: -; j_gene: TRBJ1-6; CDR3aa: ASSFGTRGNSPLH
abundance: -; v_gene: TRBV3-1/TRBV3-2; d_gene: -; j_gene: TRBJ1-1; CDR3aa: ASSQGGITEAF
abundance: -; v_gene: TRBV6-5; d_gene: TRBD1; j_gene: TRBJ2-3; CDR3aa: ASSYYRGRTDTQY
abundance: -; v_gene: TRBV6-5; d_gene: -; j_gene: TRBJ1-2; CDR3aa: ASYLPGALYGYT
abundance: -; v_gene: TRBV19; d_gene: -; j_gene: TRBJ1-1; CDR3aa: ATGRSVEAF